The following is a T cell receptor beta chain sequence with its context. These data are taken from a study of blood T cell repertoires in COVID-19. In the study overall: Researchers got acute and convalescent COVID-19 samples from the United States, Italy and Spain. PBMCs, B-cell-depleted T cells, or T cells provided the cDNA or gDNA that made up the material.

The authors' processing: Reference gene primers were amplified, and this amplification served to estimate nucleated cell counts. Produced via immunoSEQ multiplex PCR; TCRdb's table is partial and in-frame only. D and trimming come from the DNA, and the V and J calls and clone size come from that table. The table shows some 120,000 clones, with 88% occurring only once. Germline V gene sequence: CDR1 SGHDN, CDR2 FVKESK. CDR3 size: 16 residues. V shed 4 bases and J shed 0 bases, with 16 bases lying between them. The rearrangement uses TRBV14 and TRBJ2-7; D call uncertain. The origin of this receptor is a human donor in a cohort sampled during active COVID-19. Sequenced input: peripheral blood. The CDR3 is CASSLLPKHNSYEQYF. The DNA of the CDR3 is TGTGCCAGCAGCCTCCTCCCGAAACATAACTCCTACGAGCAGTACTTC.